This T cell receptor (beta chain) was sequenced in a study of control samples from healthy donors and cancer patients. The CDR3 sequence is 13 residues long. Trimming removed 6 bases from V and 7 bases from J; junction bases left unmatched: 5. The method was immunoSEQ multiplex PCR; TCRdb's version includes in-frame clones alone and lacks a portion of them. The sample gives approximately 120,000 clones, roughly 91% of which show up once; approximately 9% is in the top ten. The source of this sequence is a man aged 35-49 years in good health. What was sequenced was blood. This sequence joins TRBV12-3 or TRBV12-4 and TRBJ1-1; 10 bases agree with TRBD1. CDR3 nucleotides: TGTGCCAGCAGAGAGGGGACAGGGGATGAAGCTTTCTTT. It translates to CASREGTGDEAFF.